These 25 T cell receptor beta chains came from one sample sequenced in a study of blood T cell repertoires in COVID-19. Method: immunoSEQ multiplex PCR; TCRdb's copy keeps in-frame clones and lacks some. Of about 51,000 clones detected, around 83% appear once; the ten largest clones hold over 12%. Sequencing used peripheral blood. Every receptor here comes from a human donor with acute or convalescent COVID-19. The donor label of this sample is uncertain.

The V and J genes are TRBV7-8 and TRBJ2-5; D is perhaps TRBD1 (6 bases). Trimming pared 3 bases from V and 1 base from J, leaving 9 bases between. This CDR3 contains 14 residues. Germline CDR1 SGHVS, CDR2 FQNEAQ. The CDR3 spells CASSLGATQETQYF. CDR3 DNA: TGTGCCAGCAGCTTGGGGGCGACCCAAGAGACCCAGTACTTC.

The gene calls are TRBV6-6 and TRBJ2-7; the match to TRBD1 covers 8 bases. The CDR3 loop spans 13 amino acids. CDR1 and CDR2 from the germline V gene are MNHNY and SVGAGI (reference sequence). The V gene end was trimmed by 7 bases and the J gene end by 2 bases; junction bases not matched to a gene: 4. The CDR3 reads CASTTGGTYEQYF. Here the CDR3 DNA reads TGTGCCAGCACTACAGGGGGAACCTACGAGCAGTACTTC.

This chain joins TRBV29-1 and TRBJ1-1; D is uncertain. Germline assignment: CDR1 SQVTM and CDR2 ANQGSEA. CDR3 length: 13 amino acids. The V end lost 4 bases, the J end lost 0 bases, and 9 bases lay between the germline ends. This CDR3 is CSVVKLLNTEAFF. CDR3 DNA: TGCAGCGTTGTAAAGCTACTGAACACTGAAGCTTTCTTT.

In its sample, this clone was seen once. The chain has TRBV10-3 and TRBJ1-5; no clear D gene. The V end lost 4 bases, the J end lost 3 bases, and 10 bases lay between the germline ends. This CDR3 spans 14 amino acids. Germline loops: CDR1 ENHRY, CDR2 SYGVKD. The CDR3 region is CAISVGTNNQPQHF. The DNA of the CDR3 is TGTGCCATCAGTGTAGGAACTAACAATCAGCCCCAGCATTTT.

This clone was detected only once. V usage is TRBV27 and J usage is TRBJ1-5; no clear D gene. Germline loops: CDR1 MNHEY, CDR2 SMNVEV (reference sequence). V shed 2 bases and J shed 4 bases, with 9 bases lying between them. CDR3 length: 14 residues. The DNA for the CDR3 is TGTGCCAGCAGTTTAGAGGCGGGGAATCAGCCCCAGCATTTT. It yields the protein CASSLEAGNQPQHF.

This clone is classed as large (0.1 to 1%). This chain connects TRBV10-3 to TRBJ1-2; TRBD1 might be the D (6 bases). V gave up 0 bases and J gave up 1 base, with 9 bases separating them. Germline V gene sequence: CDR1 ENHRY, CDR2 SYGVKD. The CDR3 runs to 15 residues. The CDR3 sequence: CAISESTGFNYGYTF. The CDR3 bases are TGTGCCATCAGTGAGTCGACAGGATTTAACTATGGCTACACCTTC.

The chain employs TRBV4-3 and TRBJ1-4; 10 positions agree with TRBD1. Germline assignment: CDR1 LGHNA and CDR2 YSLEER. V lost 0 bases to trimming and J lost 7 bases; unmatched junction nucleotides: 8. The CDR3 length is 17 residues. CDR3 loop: CASSQDPGDRGSEKLFF. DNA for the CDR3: TGCGCCAGCAGCCAAGATCCTGGGGACAGGGGAAGTGAAAAACTGTTTTTT.

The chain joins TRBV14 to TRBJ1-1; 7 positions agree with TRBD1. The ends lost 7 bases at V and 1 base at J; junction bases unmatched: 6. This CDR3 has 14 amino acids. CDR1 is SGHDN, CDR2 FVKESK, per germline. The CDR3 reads CASKETGWNTEAFF. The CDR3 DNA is TGTGCCAGCAAGGAGACAGGGTGGAACACTGAAGCTTTCTTT.

The chain's CDR3 is CASTPRGESSYNEQFF. CDR3 coding DNA: TGTGCCAGCACCCCCCGGGGGGAGAGTTCCTACAATGAGCAGTTCTTC. The V gene is TRBV5-4, the J gene TRBJ2-1; 7 positions match TRBD2. Trimming at V came to 6 bases and at J to 1 base, leaving 10 bases not matched to a gene. Germline lookup yields CDR1 SGHNT and CDR2 YYREEE (reference sequence). This CDR3 has 16 residues.

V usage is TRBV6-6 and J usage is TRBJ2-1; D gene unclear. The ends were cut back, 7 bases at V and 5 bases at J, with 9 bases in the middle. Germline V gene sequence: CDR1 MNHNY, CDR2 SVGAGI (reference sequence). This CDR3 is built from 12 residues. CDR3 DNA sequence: TGTGCCAGCACGCACGGTAACAATGAGCAGTTCTTC. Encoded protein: CASTHGNNEQFF.

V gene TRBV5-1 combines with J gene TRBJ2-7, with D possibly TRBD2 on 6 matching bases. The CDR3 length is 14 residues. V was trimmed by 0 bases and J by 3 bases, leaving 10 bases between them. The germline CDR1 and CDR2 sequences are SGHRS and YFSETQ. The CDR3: CASSLVRGGYEQYF. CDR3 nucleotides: TGCGCCAGCAGCTTGGTCCGGGGAGGCTACGAGCAGTACTTC.

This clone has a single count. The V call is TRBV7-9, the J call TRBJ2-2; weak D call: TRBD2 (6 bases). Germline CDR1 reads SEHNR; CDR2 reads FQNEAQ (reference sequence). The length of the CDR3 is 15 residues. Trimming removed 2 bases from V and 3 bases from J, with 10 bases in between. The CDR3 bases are TGTGCCAGCAGCTTACCGGGACTCCACACCGGGGAGCTGTTTTTT. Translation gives CASSLPGLHTGELFF. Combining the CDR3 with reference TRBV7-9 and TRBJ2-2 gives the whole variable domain DTGVSQNPRHKITKRGQNVTFRCDPISEHNRLYWYRQTLGQGPEFLTYFQNEAQLEKSRLLSDRFSAERPKGSFSTLEIQRTEQGDSAMYLCASSLPGLHTGELFFGEGSRLTVL.

DNA for the CDR3: TGTGCCAGCAGTTACTCACCCGCGTCCCCCTACGAGCAGTACTTC. This translates into CASSYSPASPYEQYF. The chain is built from TRBV6-2 or TRBV6-3 and TRBJ2-7; D is uncertain. V was cut by 0 bases and J by 2 bases, with 11 bases left in between. CDR3 length: 15 amino acids. The V gene's germline CDR1 is MNHEY and CDR2 SVGEGT.

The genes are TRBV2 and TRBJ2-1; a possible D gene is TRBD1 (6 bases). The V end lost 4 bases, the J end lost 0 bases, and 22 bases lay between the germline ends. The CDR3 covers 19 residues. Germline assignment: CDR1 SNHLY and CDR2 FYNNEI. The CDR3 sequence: CASSGGLRGGGRSYNEQFF. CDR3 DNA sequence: TGTGCCAGCAGTGGGGGCCTCCGAGGTGGGGGCCGCTCCTACAATGAGCAGTTCTTC.

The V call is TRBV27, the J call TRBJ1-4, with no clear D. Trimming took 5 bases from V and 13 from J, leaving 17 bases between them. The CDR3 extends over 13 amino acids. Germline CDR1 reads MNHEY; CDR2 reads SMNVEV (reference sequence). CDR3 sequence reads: CASSPTERQALFF. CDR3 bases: TGTGCCAGCAGTCCCACCGAACGGCAGGCACTGTTTTTT. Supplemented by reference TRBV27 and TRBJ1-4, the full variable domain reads EAQVTQNPRYLITVTGKKLTVTCSQNMNHEYMSWYRQDPGLGLRQIYYSMNVEVTDKGDVPEGYKVSRKEKRNFPLILESPSPNQTSLYFCASSPTERQALFFGSGTQLSVL.

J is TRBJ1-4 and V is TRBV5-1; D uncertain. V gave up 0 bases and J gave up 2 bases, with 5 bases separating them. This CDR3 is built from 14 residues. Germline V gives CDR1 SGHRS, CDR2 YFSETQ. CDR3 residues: CASSLGQTNEKLFF. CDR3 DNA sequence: TGCGCCAGCAGCTTGGGGCAGACTAATGAAAAACTGTTTTTT. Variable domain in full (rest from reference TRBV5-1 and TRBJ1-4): KAGVTQTPRYLIKTRGQQVTLSCSPISGHRSVSWYQQTPGQGLQFLFEYFSETQRNKGNFPGRFSGRQFSNSRSEMNVSTLELGDSALYLCASSLGQTNEKLFFGSGTQLSVL.

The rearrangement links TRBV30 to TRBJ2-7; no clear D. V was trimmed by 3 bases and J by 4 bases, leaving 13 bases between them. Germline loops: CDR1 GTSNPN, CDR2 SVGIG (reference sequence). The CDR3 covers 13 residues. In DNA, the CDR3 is TGTGCCTGGAGGGTCATGGCAGGTTACGAGCAGTACTTC. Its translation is CAWRVMAGYEQYF.

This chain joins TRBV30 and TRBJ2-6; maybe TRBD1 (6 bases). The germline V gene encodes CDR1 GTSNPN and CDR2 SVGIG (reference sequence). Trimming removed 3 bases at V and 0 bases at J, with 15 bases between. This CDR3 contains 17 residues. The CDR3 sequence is CAWSRGRTTSGANVLTF. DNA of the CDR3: TGTGCCTGGAGCAGGGGCAGGACCACCTCTGGGGCCAACGTCCTGACTTTC.

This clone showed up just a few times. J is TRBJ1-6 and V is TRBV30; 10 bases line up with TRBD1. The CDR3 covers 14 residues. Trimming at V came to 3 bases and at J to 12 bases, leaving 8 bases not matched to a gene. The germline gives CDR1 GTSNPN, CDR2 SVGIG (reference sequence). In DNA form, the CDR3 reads TGTGCCTGGAGGGGACAGGGGATTTTTGAACCCCTCCACTTT. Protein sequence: CAWRGQGIFEPLHF.

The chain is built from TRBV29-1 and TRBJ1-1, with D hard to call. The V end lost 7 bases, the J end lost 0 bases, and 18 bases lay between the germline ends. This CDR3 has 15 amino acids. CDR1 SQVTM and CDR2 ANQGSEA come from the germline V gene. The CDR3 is CSADNPQKMNTEAFF. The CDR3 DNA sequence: TGCAGCGCCGATAATCCGCAGAAAATGAACACTGAAGCTTTCTTT.

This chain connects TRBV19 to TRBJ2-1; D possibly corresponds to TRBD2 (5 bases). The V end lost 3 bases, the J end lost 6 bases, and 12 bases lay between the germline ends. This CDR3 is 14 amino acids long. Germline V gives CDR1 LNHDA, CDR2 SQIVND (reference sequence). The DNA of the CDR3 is TGTGCCAGTAGTATCCCTTTCCGGGGCAATGAGCAGTTCTTC. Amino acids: CASSIPFRGNEQFF. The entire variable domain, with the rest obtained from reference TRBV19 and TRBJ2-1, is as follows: DGGITQSPKYLFRKEGQNVTLSCEQNLNHDAMYWYRQDPGQGLRLIYYSQIVNDFQKGDIAEGYSVSREKKESFPLTVTSAQKNPTAFYLCASSIPFRGNEQFFGPGTRLTVL.

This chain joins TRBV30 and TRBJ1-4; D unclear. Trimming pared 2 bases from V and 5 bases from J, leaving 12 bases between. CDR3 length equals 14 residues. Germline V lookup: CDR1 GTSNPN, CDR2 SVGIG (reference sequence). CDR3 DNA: TGTGCCTGGAGTCCGCCGGGTCTCAATGAAAAACTGTTTTTT. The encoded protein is CAWSPPGLNEKLFF.

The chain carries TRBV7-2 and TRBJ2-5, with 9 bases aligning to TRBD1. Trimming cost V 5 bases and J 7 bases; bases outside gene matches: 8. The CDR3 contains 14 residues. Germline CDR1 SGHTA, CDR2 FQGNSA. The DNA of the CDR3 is TGTGCCAGCAGCCTAGGACAGGGGCGAGGGACCCAGTACTTC. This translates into CASSLGQGRGTQYF.

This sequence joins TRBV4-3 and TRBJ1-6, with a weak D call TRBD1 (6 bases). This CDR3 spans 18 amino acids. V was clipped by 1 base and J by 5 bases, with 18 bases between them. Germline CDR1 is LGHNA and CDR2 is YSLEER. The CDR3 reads CASSQALAHGQNNSPLHF. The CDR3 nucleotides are TGCGCCAGCAGCCAAGCACTTGCTCATGGACAGAATAATTCACCCCTCCACTTT.

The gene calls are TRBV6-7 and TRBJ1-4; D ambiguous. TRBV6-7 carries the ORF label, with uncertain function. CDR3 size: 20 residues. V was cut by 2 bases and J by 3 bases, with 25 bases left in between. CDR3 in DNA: TGTGCCAGCAGTTACCCCTTTTCTGGCGGGCCTTCCACCTCTAATGAAAAACTGTTTTTT. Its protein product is CASSYPFSGGPSTSNEKLFF.